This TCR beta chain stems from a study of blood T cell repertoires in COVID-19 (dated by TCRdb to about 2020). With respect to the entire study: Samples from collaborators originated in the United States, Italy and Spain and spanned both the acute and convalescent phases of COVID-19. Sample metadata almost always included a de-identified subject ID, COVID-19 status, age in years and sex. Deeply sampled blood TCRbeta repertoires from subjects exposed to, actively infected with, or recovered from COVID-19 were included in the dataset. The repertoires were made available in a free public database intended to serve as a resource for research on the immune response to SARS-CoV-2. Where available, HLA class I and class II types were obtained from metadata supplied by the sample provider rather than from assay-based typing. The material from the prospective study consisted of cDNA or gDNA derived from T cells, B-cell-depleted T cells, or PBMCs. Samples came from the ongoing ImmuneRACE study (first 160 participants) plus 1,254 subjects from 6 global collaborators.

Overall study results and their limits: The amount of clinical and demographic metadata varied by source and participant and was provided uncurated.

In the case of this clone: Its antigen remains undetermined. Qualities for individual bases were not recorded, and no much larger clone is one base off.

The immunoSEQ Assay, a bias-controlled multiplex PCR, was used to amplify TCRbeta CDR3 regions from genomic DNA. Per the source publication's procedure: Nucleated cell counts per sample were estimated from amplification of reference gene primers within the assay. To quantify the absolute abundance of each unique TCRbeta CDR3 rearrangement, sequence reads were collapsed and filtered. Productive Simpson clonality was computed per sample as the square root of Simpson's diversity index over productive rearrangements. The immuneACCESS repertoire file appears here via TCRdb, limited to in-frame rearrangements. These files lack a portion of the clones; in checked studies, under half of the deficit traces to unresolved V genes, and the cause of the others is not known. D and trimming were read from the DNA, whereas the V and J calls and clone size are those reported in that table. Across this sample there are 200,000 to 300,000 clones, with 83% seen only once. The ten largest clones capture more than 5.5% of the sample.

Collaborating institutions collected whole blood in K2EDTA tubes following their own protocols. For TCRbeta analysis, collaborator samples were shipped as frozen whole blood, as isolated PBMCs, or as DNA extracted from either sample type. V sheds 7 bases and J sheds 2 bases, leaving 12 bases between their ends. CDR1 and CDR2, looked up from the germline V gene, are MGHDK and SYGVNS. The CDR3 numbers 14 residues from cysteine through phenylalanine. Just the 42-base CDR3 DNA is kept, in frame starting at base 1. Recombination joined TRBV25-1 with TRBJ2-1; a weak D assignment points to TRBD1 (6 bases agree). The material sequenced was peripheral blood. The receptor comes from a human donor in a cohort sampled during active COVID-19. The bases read TGTGCCAGCACCCGGGACAACCCCTACAATGAGCAGTTCTTC. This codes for CASTRDNPYNEQFF.